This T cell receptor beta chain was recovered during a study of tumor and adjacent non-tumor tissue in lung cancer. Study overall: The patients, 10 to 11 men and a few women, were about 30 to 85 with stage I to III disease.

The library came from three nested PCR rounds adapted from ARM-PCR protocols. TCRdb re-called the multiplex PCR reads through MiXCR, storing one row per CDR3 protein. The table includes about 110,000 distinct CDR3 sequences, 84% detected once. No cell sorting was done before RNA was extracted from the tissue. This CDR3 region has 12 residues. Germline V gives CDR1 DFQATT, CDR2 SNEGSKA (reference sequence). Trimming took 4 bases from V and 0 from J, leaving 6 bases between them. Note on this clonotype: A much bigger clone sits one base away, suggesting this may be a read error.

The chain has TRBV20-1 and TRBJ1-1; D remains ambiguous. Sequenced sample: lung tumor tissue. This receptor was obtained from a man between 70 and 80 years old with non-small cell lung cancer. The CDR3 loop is CSAIGLNTEAFF. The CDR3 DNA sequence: TGCAGTGCTATAGGGCTGAACACTGAAGCTTTCTTT.